This paragraph covers one TCR beta chain sequence. Its matching antigen is unknown. This record belongs to a study of T cell repertoires in cytomegalovirus infection. The overall study: Researchers turned to recently identified HLA-C-restricted CMV epitopes as well as well-studied HLA-B-restricted ones. Public TCR beta signatures provided an indication of both CMV infection and a matching HLA type. The study, taken as a whole, reports: There were carriers of CMV plus the relevant HLA, and cumulative public TCR beta family frequency identified them. The ex vivo response showed dominance by HLA-C-restricted CMV-specific TCR beta clonotypes.

Each CDR3 protein gets one entry after TCRdb re-called the reads with MiXCR. The sample shows roughly 500,000 distinct CDR3 sequences, about 42% of them seen only once. V was clipped by 5 bases and J by 6 bases; unmatched bases: 8. This CDR3 has 16 residues. This specimen was cultured PBMCs, taken from culture after CMV antigen stimulation. This TCR came from a human donor in good health (CMV status not recorded). Some clones in this sample may be carry-over from other donors' samples. V gene TRBV12-3 or TRBV12-4 combines with J gene TRBJ2-2, with 11 bases matching TRBD2. Here the CDR3 reads CASSPLAGGSPGELFF. CDR3 DNA sequence: TGTGCCAGCAGTCCGTTAGCGGGAGGGTCCCCCGGGGAGCTGTTTTTT.